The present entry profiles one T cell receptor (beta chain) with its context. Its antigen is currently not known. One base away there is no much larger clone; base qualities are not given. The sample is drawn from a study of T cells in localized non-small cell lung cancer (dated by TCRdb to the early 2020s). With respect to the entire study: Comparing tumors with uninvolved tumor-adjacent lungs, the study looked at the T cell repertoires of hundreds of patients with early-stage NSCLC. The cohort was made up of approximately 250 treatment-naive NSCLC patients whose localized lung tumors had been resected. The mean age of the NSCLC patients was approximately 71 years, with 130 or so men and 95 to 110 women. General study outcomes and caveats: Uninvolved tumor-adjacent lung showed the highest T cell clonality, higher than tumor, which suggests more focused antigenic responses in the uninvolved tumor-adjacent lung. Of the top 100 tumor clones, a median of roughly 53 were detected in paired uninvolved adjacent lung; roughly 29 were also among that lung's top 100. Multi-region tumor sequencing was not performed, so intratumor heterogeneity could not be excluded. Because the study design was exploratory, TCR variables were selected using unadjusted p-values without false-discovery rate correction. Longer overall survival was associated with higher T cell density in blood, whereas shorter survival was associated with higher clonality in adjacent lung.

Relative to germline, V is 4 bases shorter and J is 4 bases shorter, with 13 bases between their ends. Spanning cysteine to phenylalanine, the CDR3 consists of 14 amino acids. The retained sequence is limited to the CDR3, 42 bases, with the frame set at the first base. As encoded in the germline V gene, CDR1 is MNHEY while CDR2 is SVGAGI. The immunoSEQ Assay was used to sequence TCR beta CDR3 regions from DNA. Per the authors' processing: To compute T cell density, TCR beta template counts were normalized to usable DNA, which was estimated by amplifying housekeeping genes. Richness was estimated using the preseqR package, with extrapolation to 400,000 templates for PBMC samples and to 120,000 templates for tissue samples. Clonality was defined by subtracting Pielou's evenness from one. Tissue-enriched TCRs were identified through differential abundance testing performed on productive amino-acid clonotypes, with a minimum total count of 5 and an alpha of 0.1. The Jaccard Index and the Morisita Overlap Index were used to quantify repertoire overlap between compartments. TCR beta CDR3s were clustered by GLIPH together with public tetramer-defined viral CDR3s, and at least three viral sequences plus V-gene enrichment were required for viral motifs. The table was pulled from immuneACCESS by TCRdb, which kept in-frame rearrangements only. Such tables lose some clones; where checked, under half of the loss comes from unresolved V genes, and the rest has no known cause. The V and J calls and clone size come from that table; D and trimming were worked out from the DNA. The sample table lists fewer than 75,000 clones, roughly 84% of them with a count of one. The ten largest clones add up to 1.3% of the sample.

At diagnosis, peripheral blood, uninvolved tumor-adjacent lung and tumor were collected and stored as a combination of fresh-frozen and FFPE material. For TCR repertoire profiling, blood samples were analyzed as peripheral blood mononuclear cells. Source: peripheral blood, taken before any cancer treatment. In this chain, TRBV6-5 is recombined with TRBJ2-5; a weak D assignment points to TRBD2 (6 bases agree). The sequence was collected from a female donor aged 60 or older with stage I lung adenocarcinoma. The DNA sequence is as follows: TGTGCCAGCAGTTCCCTCCAGGGAGGAGAGACCCAGTACTTC. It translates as CASSSLQGGETQYF.